This T cell receptor (beta chain) was identified during a study of blood T cell repertoires in COVID-19. On the study more broadly: From the United States, Italy and Spain came samples of acute and convalescent COVID-19.

In the authors' methods: Counts of nucleated cells, estimated from reference gene primer amplification, were obtained. Clones were sequenced by immunoSEQ multiplex PCR, and TCRdb holds only the in-frame ones, with some missing. From that table come the V and J calls and clone size; the DNA was used to work out D and trimming. The repertoire holds approximately 230,000 clones, with around 80% as singletons. Cohort 3 recovered donors had two negative PCRs, clearance, or symptom resolution. With V trimmed by 4 bases and J by 5 bases, 10 bases remained unmatched. Germline assignment: CDR1 SGHNT and CDR2 YYREEE (reference sequence). The CDR3 is 16 amino acids.

The J gene is TRBJ2-5, the V gene TRBV5-4; 11 bases match TRBD2. This receptor was obtained from a man in his forties who had recovered from COVID-19. Sequenced material: PBMCs or T cells enriched from blood (not recorded which). The CDR3 DNA is TGTGCCAGCAGCCGGGCGACTAGCGGGACCCGGGAGACCCAGTACTTC. Translated: CASSRATSGTRETQYF.